This T cell receptor (beta chain) was recovered during a study of tumor-infiltrating lymphocytes in primary liver carcinoma. Study-level results: Tumor region pairs shared more overlap than did tumor-adjacent and tumor-blood pairs.

RNA isolated from unsorted whole blood supplied the blood RNA, with germline DNA also extracted. Patients were treatment-naive with chronic HBV infection. As concerns this clonotype: Antigen specificity is unknown. Mismatch with germline at one junction end may stem from a read error.

Germline assignment: CDR1 SGHVS and CDR2 FQNEAQ. This CDR3 has 13 residues. With approximately 470 ng total RNA as template and a constant-region primer, TCR beta cDNA was made. ARM-PCR was slightly modified, and three nested multiplex PCR rounds with it gave rise to the TCR beta libraries. It was with TRBV1-TRBV30 forward primers and a C-beta reverse primer that the first two PCR rounds were run, at around 11 cycles each. TCRdb ran MiXCR on the multiplex PCR reads and lists one entry per CDR3 protein. The table shows under 200,000 distinct CDR3 sequences, with around 60% occurring only once. The sequenced sample was peripheral blood. The chain links TRBV7-8 to TRBJ1-2; D ambiguous. This TCR came from a woman in her sixties or seventies with primary liver carcinoma and hepatitis B virus infection. The CDR3 loop is CVSSRRGKYGYTF. CDR3 DNA sequence: TGTGTCAGCAGCCGAAGAGGGAAATATGGCTACACCTTC.